Shown below are 17 T cell receptor beta chains from a single sample sequenced in a study of blood T cells in healthy people across ages. PCR was performed a second time for roughly 7 to 11 cycles using a sample-barcoded 5' primer and a J-beta primer mix. One entry per CDR3 protein results from TCRdb running MiXCR on the 5' RACE reads. The sample carries around 800,000 distinct CDR3 sequences, around 42% recorded once. The sample was blood. These receptors all come from a man aged 55 to 69 in good health.

The rearrangement joins TRBV9 to TRBJ2-3; tentatively, D is TRBD2 (5 bases). V lost 3 bases and J lost 0, with 11 bases in between. The germline V gene has CDR1 SGDLS and CDR2 YYNGEE. The CDR3 is made up of 15 amino acids. The CDR3, as DNA: TGTGCCAGCAGCGGCACTAGTAGAAGCACAGATACGCAGTATTTT. Residues: CASSGTSRSTDTQYF.

The chain combines TRBV5-1 with TRBJ2-5; D is uncertain. This CDR3 spans 13 amino acids. Trimming removed 4 bases from V and 1 base from J, with 8 bases in between. Germline CDR1 reads SGHRS; CDR2 reads YFSETQ. CDR3 nucleotides: TGCGCCAGCAGCGTGGTTGTCCAAGAGACCCAGTACTTC. Protein product: CASSVVVQETQYF.

The chain carries TRBV6-2 or TRBV6-3 and TRBJ2-3; TRBD2 might be the D (5 bases). Per the germline V gene, CDR1 is MNHEY and CDR2 is SVGEGT. The V and J ends lost 2 bases and 4 bases respectively, with 10 bases between them. The CDR3 is 14 amino acids. CDR3 sequence: CASSYDGVADTQYF. For the CDR3, the DNA is TGTGCCAGCAGTTACGACGGGGTTGCAGATACGCAGTATTTT.

This clonotype showed up just once. The CDR3 sequence is CASRSSGNIQYF. CDR3 nucleotides: TGCGCCAGCAGATCTAGCGGAAACATTCAGTACTTC. The chain employs TRBV4-3 and TRBJ2-4; 7 bases match TRBD2. CDR1 is LGHNA and CDR2 is YSLEER in the germline V gene. This CDR3 comprises 12 residues. J lost 6 bases, V lost 6 bases, and 2 bases had no gene match.

The chain is built from TRBV7-9 and TRBJ1-2; no firm D call. Trimming took 2 bases from V and 0 from J, leaving 16 bases between them. The CDR3 loop spans 17 amino acids. Germline V gene lookup returns CDR1 SEHNR and CDR2 FQNEAQ (reference sequence). The CDR3, as DNA: TGTGCCAGCAGCTTAAAAGGTTGGGCAGAAGCTAACTATGGCTACACCTTC. Its protein product is CASSLKGWAEANYGYTF. The full variable domain, completed using reference TRBV7-9 and TRBJ1-2, is DTGVSQNPRHKITKRGQNVTFRCDPISEHNRLYWYRQTLGQGPEFLTYFQNEAQLEKSRLLSDRFSAERPKGSFSTLEIQRTEQGDSAMYLCASSLKGWAEANYGYTFGSGTRLTVV.

The V and J genes are TRBV6-5 and TRBJ2-6, with D possibly TRBD1 on 6 matching bases. Germline-derived CDR1 and CDR2 are MNHEY and SVGAGI. CDR3 length: 13 amino acids. The V end lost 6 bases, the J end lost 8 bases, and 11 bases lay between the germline ends. CDR3 protein: CASRDSPSNVLTF. CDR3 bases: TGTGCCAGCAGGGACAGTCCCTCCAACGTCCTGACTTTC.

Many counts were recorded for this clonotype. The chain combines TRBV29-1 with TRBJ2-7, with TRBD1 as a possible D gene (7 bases). Germline V CDR1 and CDR2: SQVTM, ANQGSEA. Trimming pared 3 bases from V and 3 bases from J, leaving 12 bases between. The CDR3 runs 13 residues. This chain's CDR3 is CSVDPGGSYEQYF. The CDR3, as DNA: TGCAGCGTTGACCCAGGGGGGAGCTACGAGCAGTACTTC.

The V and J genes are TRBV5-1 and TRBJ1-5, with a tentative D call TRBD1 (6 bases). V lost 0 bases and J 6 bases, leaving 10 bases between the germline ends. Germline V lookup: CDR1 SGHRS, CDR2 YFSETQ. This CDR3 is built from 14 residues. DNA of the CDR3: TGCGCCAGCAGCTTGGAACAGGGCACTCAGCCCCAGCATTTT. Amino acids: CASSLEQGTQPQHF. Full variable domain (outside the CDR3, taken from reference TRBV5-1 and TRBJ1-5): KAGVTQTPRYLIKTRGQQVTLSCSPISGHRSVSWYQQTPGQGLQFLFEYFSETQRNKGNFPGRFSGRQFSNSRSEMNVSTLELGDSALYLCASSLEQGTQPQHFGDGTRLSIL.

The rearrangement uses TRBV18 and TRBJ2-7; the D gene is possibly TRBD2 (5 bases). V was shortened by 4 bases and J by 1 base, with 11 bases between the two germline ends. The CDR3 covers 14 residues. Per the germline V gene, CDR1 is KGHSH and CDR2 is LQKENI. DNA for the CDR3: TGTGCCAGCTCACAGGCTAGCCGATCCTACGAGCAGTACTTC. It codes for CASSQASRSYEQYF.

This clonotype was counted between two and nine times. The chain joins TRBV2 to TRBJ2-7; 9 bases map to TRBD1. Germline CDR1 reads SNHLY; CDR2 reads FYNNEI. Unmatched junction bases numbered 12, after V lost 6 bases and J lost 3 bases. The CDR3 runs to 16 residues. CDR3 DNA: TGTGCCAGCAGGCCGGGACAGGGCCCAGGAAACTACGAGCAGTACTTC. It translates to CASRPGQGPGNYEQYF.

Only one count was recorded for this clonotype. An end of the junction differs from the germline gene, which may be a read error. The genes are TRBV20-1 and TRBJ2-5; a weak D match, TRBD2 (6 bases). The CDR3 has 15 residues. CDR1 is DFQATT and CDR2 is SNEGSKA in the germline V gene (reference sequence). Here the CDR3 reads CSLRGLSTLLETLYF. The CDR3 DNA sequence: TGCAGCCTTCGGGGACTCTCTACCTTATTAGAGACCCTGTACTTC.

The chain joins TRBV5-1 to TRBJ2-3, with a weak D call TRBD2 (5 bases). The V and J ends lost 3 bases and 5 bases respectively, with 10 bases between them. This CDR3 spans 13 amino acids. In germline, CDR1 is SGHRS, CDR2 YFSETQ. The CDR3 is CASSWVREDTQYF. Written as DNA, the CDR3 is TGCGCCAGCAGCTGGGTTCGGGAAGATACGCAGTATTTT.

This clonotype was observed once. This sequence joins TRBV6-5 and TRBJ2-1; D is undetermined. The germline V and J ends were trimmed by 2 bases and 6 bases, with 11 bases remaining between them. Per germline, CDR1 MNHEY and CDR2 SVGAGI. The CDR3 has 14 residues. CDR3 amino acids: CASSYDRSVNEQFF. The CDR3, as DNA: TGTGCCAGCAGTTACGATCGTTCAGTCAATGAGCAGTTCTTC.

The chain combines TRBV5-1 with TRBJ1-4; D not resolved. Trimming removed 0 bases at V and 3 bases at J, with 6 bases between. The CDR3 is 14 amino acids. Germline loops: CDR1 SGHRS, CDR2 YFSETQ. CDR3 coding DNA: TGCGCCAGCAGCTTGGACGTACCTAATGAAAAACTGTTTTTT. Translated, it gives CASSLDVPNEKLFF.

This clonotype was picked up many times. V and J are TRBV5-1 and TRBJ2-5, with 10 bases aligning to TRBD1. This CDR3 comprises 11 residues. Germline trimming cut 7 bases from V and 7 bases from J; bases unmatched to any gene: 1. Per germline, CDR1 SGHRS and CDR2 YFSETQ. CDR3 coding DNA: TGCGCCAGCGGGACAGGGGCGACCCAGTACTTC. Encoded protein: CASGTGATQYF.

V is TRBV20-1 and J is TRBJ1-4; D gene unclear. The ends were cut back, 1 base at V and 0 bases at J, with 6 bases in the middle. The CDR3 extends over 14 amino acids. Germline V gives CDR1 DFQATT, CDR2 SNEGSKA (reference sequence). CDR3 residues: CSARGAPTNEKLFF. Here the CDR3 DNA reads TGCAGTGCTAGAGGCGCCCCAACTAATGAAAAACTGTTTTTT.

Regarding this clonotype: Germline and junction disagree at one end, which may indicate a read error. This sequence joins TRBV5-4 and TRBJ2-1; TRBD1 might be the D (6 bases). This CDR3 has 13 residues. Per the germline V gene, CDR1 is SGHNT and CDR2 is YYREEE (reference sequence). The CDR3 DNA is TGTGTCAGCAGCACGACAGGTAGTAATGAGCAGTTCTTC. Translation gives CVSSTTGSNEQFF.